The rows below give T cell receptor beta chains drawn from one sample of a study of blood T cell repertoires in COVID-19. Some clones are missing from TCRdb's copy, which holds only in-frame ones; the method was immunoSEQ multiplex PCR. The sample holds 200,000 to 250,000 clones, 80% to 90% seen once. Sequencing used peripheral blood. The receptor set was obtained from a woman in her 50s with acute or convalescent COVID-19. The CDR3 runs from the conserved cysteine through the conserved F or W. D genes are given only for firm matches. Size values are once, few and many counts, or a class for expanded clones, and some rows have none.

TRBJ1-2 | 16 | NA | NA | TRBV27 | TGTGCCAGCACTAGTTGGGGGGGCGTTGATTCCTATGGCTACACCTTC | CASTSWGGVDSYGYTF
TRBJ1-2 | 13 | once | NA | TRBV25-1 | TGTGCCAGCAGTGGAGGGCAGTACTATGGCTACACCTTC | CASSGGQYYGYTF
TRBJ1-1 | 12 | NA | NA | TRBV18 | TGTGCCAGCTCACCAGGGCTCACTGAAGCTTTCTTT | CASSPGLTEAFF
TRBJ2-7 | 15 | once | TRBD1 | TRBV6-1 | TGTGCCAGCAGTGACGGACAGGCCAGTACCTACGAGCAGTACTTC | CASSDGQASTYEQYF
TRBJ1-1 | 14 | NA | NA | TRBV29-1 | TGCAGCGTAGCCCGGGCGGGGGAGGTCACTGAAGCTTTCTTT | CSVARAGEVTEAFF
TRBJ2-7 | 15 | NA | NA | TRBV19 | TGTGCCAGTAGTATGGGTACGGACAGCTCCTACGAGCAGTACTTC | CASSMGTDSSYEQYF
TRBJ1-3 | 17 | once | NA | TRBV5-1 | TGCGCCAGCAGCATCGGGAGCGGGATTAGCTCTGGAAACACCATATATTTT | CASSIGSGISSGNTIYF
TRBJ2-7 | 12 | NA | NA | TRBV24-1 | TGTGCCACCAGTGAGTCCCCATACGAGCAGTACTTC | CATSESPYEQYF
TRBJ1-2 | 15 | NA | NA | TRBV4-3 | TGCGCCAGCAGCCAAGGAGCGGGGGGCGGCTATGGCTACACCTTC | CASSQGAGGGYGYTF
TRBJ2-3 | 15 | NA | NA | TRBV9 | TGTGCCAGCAGCGTAGGCGGGTACAGCACAGATACGCAGTATTTT | CASSVGGYSTDTQYF
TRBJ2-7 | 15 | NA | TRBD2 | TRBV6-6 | TGTGCCAGCAACCTTGGGACTAGCTCGGGCTCAGAGCAGTACTTC | CASNLGTSSGSEQYF
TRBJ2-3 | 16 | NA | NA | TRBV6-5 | TGTGCCAGCAGTTACTCGACCCAGGGGAGCACAGATACGCAGTATTTT | CASSYSTQGSTDTQYF
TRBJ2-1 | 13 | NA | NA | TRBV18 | TGTGCCAGCTCACCTGCTGTACAGGGTGAGCAGTTCTTC | CASSPAVQGEQFF
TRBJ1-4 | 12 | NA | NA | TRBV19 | TGTGCCTCCCACCAGGGTGGTGAAAAACTGTTTTTT | CASHQGGEKLFF
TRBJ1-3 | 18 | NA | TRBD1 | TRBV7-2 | TGTGCCAGCAGCTTGCCGGCGATAGGGACAGGGCTTAGAGGCACCATATATTTT | CASSLPAIGTGLRGTIYF
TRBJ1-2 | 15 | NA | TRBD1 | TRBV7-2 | TGTGCCAGCAGCTCCCCCGGGACAGGGGGTATAGGCTACACCTTC | CASSSPGTGGIGYTF
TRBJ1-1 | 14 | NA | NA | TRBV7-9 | TGTGCCAGCACCTACAACCCAATGAACACTGAAGCTTTCTTT | CASTYNPMNTEAFF
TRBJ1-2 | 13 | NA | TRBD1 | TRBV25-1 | TGTGCCAGCAGAAGAGGACAGGTGGATGGCTACACCTTC | CASRRGQVDGYTF
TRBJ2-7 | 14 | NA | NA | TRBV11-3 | TGTGCCAGCAGCTTCCGGGACACTTACTACGAGCAGTACTTC | CASSFRDTYYEQYF
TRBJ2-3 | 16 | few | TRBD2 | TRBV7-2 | TGTGCCAGCAGCTTGGCACCGGGACTAGCGGGGGGTACGCAGTATTTT | CASSLAPGLAGGTQYF
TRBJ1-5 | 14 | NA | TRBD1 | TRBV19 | TGTGCCAGCTCGGGGACAGGGGCTAATCAGCCCCAGCATTTT | CASSGTGANQPQHF
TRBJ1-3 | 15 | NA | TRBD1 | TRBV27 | TGTGCCAGCAGTTGGACAGGGGTGGCTGGAAACACCATATATTTT | CASSWTGVAGNTIYF
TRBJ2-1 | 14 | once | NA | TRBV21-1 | TGTGCCAGCAGTTCCCGGGGGGGGCTCGGTGAGCAGTTCTTC | CASSSRGGLGEQFF
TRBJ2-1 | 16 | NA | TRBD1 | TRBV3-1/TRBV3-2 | TGTGCCAGCAGCCAAGAGGGACAGGGGGCGGGGAATGAGCAGTTCTTC | CASSQEGQGAGNEQFF
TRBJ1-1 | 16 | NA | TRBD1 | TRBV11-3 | TGTGCCAGCAGCTCCCAGGGACAGGGGGCGCAGGGTGAAGCTTTCTTT | CASSSQGQGAQGEAFF
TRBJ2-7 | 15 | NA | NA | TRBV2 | TGTGCCAGCAGTGTTTGGGTCCTGTCTTCGGGCGAGCAGTACTTC | CASSVWVLSSGEQYF
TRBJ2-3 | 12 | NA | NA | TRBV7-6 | TGTGCCAGCAGCCCTAATCCCGATACGCAGTATTTT | CASSPNPDTQYF
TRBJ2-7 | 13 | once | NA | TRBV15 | TGTGCCACCAGCAGGTCTCAGGGGTACGAGCAGTACTTC | CATSRSQGYEQYF
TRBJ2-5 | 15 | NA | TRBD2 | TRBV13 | TGTGCCAGCAGCATGGGACTAGCGGGGCGAGAGACCCAGTACTTC | CASSMGLAGRETQYF
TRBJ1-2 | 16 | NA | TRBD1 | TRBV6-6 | TGTGCCAGCAGTTACTCCGGGACAGGGTCCTCCTATGGCTACACCTTC | CASSYSGTGSSYGYTF
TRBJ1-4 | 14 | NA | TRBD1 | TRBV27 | TGTGCCAGCAGTCTACAGGGGGTTGGCGAAAAACTGTTTTTT | CASSLQGVGEKLFF
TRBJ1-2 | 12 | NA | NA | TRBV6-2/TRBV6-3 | TGTGCCAGCAGTTACGGGGCGCTAGGCTACACCTTC | CASSYGALGYTF
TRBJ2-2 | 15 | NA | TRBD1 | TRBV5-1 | TGCGCCAGCAGCCCGGGACAGACGAACACCGGGGAGCTGTTTTTT | CASSPGQTNTGELFF
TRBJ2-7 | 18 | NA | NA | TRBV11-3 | TGTGCCAGCAGCTTAGGGGGGTTTGCGGGGGCCACCCCCTACGAGCAGTACTTC | CASSLGGFAGATPYEQYF
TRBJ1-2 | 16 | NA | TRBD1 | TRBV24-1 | TGTGCCACCAGTGATTCCCCACCCCGGGACAGGGACGGCTACACCTTC | CATSDSPPRDRDGYTF
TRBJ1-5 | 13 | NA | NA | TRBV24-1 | TGTGCCACCAGTGGAGGATGGAATCAGCCCCAGCATTTT | CATSGGWNQPQHF
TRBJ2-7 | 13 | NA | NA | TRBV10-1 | TGCGCCAGCAGTGAGGGTAGCTCCTACGAGCAGTACTTC | CASSEGSSYEQYF
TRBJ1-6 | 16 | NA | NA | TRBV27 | TGTGCCAGCAGTTTATCAGGCGGGGGGTATAATTCACCCCTCCACTTT | CASSLSGGGYNSPLHF
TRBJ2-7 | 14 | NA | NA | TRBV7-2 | TGTGCCAGCAGCTTATGGGCCTACACCTACGAGCAGTACTTC | CASSLWAYTYEQYF
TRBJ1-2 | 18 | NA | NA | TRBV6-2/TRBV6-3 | TGTGCCAGCAGCCCACTTCCAGGCAGCCAAGGATCTAACTATGGCTACACCTTC | CASSPLPGSQGSNYGYTF
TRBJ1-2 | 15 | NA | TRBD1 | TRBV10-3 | TGTGCCATCAGGAAGGACAGGGGCCAAGAATATGGCTACACCTTC | CAIRKDRGQEYGYTF
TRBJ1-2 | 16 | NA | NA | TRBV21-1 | TGTGCCAGCAGCACACCCCCGCGGTGGCACTCCTATGGCTACACCTTC | CASSTPPRWHSYGYTF
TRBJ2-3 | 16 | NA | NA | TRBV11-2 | TGTGCCAGCAGCTTAGGTCCTCTAGCTAGCACAGATACGCAGTATTTT | CASSLGPLASTDTQYF
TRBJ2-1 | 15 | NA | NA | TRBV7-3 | TGTGCCAGCAGCCAAGGAATAGCGGTAGACAATGAGCAGTTCTTC | CASSQGIAVDNEQFF
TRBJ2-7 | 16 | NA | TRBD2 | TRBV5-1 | TGCGCCAGCAGCTTCGGACTAGCGGGGGCCTCCTACGAGCAGTACTTC | CASSFGLAGASYEQYF
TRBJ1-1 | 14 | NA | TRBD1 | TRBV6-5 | TGTGCCAGCAGCCCGGGACAGGGTTACACTGAAGCTTTCTTT | CASSPGQGYTEAFF
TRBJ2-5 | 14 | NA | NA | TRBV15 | TGTGCCACCAGCAGGGGGACTTTCCAAGAGACCCAGTACTTC | CATSRGTFQETQYF
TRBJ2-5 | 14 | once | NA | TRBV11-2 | TGTGCCAGCAGCTCCGTGGGCCCGGGGGAGACCCAGTACTTC | CASSSVGPGETQYF
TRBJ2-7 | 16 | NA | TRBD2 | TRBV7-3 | TGTGCCAGCAGCCCTATAGCGGGGGCCAGGACCCACGAGCAGTACTTC | CASSPIAGARTHEQYF
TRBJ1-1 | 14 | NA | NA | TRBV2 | TGTGCCAGCCGTCTGGGGGGGATGAACACTGAAGCTTTCTTT | CASRLGGMNTEAFF
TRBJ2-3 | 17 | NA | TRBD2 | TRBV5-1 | TGCGCCAGCAGCTATGGGACTAGCGGGGGAATCACAGATACGCAGTATTTT | CASSYGTSGGITDTQYF
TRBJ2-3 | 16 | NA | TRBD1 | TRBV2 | TGTGCCAGCAGTGAAGCGCCGGGACAGGGGGCAGATACGCAGTATTTT | CASSEAPGQGADTQYF
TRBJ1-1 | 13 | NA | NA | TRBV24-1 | TGTGCCACCAGTGACAGGGAGGGAACTGAAGCTTTCTTT | CATSDREGTEAFF
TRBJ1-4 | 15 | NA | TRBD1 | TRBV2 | TGTGCCAGCAGTGAACGACAGGGAATAACGGAAAAACTGTTTTTT | CASSERQGITEKLFF
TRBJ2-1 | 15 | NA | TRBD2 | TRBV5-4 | TGTGCCAGCAGCTTCTCTAGCGGGAGGCAGAATGAGCAGTTCTTC | CASSFSSGRQNEQFF
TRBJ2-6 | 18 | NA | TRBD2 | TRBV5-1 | TGCGCCAGCAGCTCCCAACTAGCGGGGGGGCTCGGGGCCAACGTCCTGACTTTC | CASSSQLAGGLGANVLTF
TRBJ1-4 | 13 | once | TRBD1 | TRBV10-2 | TGCGCCACCTCCGGGACAGAAGGGGAAAAACTGTTTTTT | CATSGTEGEKLFF
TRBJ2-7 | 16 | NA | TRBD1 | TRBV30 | TGTGCCTGGAGTTACCCTGCCGGGACAGAGGCCTACGAGCAGTACTTC | CAWSYPAGTEAYEQYF
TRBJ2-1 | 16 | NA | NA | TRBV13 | TGTGCCAGCAACAGACTTAAGGGGTGGGTCTACAATGAGCAGTTCTTC | CASNRLKGWVYNEQFF